Shown below are 7 T cell receptor beta chains from a single sample sequenced in a study of cytomegalovirus exposure and HLA in healthy donors. 13 Jbeta primers and 60 Vbeta primers were used for the PCR. Method: immunoSEQ multiplex PCR; TCRdb's copy keeps in-frame clones and lacks some. The profile shows around 98,000 clones, more than 75% of them singletons. The specimen was PBMCs. The receptors stem from a woman in her forties in good health and CMV-seronegative.

The gene calls are TRBV7-2 and TRBJ2-7; TRBD2 is a possible D gene (5 bases). The length of the CDR3 is 13 residues. The germline CDR1 and CDR2 sequences are SGHTA and FQGNSA. Trimming pared 6 bases from V and 3 bases from J, leaving 12 bases between. As DNA, the CDR3 is TGTGCCAGCAGTTCAAACCGGGGCTACGAGCAGTACTTC. Amino acid sequence: CASSSNRGYEQYF.

The V call is TRBV2, the J call TRBJ2-3; 7 positions agree with TRBD2. The ends lost 7 bases at V and 4 bases at J; junction bases unmatched: 14. Germline-derived CDR1 and CDR2 are SNHLY and FYNNEI. This CDR3 contains 16 residues. As DNA, the CDR3 is TGTGCCAGCACTAAAGGGGACCTAGCGGCGGCAGATACGCAGTATTTT. Its translation: CASTKGDLAAADTQYF.

The chain has TRBV14 and TRBJ1-2; tentatively, D is TRBD1 (6 bases). Germline lookup yields CDR1 SGHDN and CDR2 FVKESK. The CDR3 runs to 14 residues. V gave up 4 bases and J gave up 8 bases, with 17 bases separating them. The CDR3 reads CASSPKNQGLGYTF. CDR3 nucleotide sequence: TGTGCCAGCAGCCCAAAGAATCAGGGGCTCGGCTACACCTTC.

The table lists this clone with a count of one. DNA of the CDR3: TGTGCTAGTGGTTTGGTCGAGACACATCTATCCTATGGCTACACCTTC. Protein sequence: CASGLVETHLSYGYTF. The genes are TRBV12-5 and TRBJ1-2; D is uncertain. Trimming removed 0 bases from V and 4 bases from J, with 15 bases in between. CDR3 length equals 16 residues. The germline V gene has CDR1 LGHNT and CDR2 FRNRAP.

The chain has TRBV9 and TRBJ2-7, with unresolved D. The CDR3 length is 14 residues. Looked up from germline, CDR1 is SGDLS and CDR2 is YYNGEE. Trimming pared 0 bases from V and 2 bases from J, leaving 9 bases between. CDR3 loop: CASSVDPGTYEQYF. The DNA for the CDR3 is TGTGCCAGCAGCGTAGATCCAGGTACCTACGAGCAGTACTTC.

The chain links TRBV5-4 to TRBJ2-3, with 7 bases lining up with TRBD2. CDR1 and CDR2 (germline): SGHNT, YYREEE (reference sequence). V trimming: 3 bases; J trimming: 2 bases; junction bases outside the gene matches: 6. The CDR3 runs to 15 residues. This chain's CDR3 is CASSSPGGITDTQYF. CDR3 DNA: TGTGCCAGCAGCTCTCCCGGGGGGATCACAGATACGCAGTATTTT. Using reference TRBV5-4 and TRBJ2-3 for the parts outside the CDR3, the full variable domain is ETGVTQSPTHLIKTRGQQVTLRCSSQSGHNTVSWYQQALGQGPQFIFQYYREEENGRGNFPPRFSGLQFPNYSSELNVNALELDDSALYLCASSSPGGITDTQYFGPGTRLTVL.

The chain recombines TRBV7-3 with TRBJ2-2, with D possibly TRBD2 on 6 matching bases. CDR3 size: 14 residues. Trimming stripped 1 base from V and 6 bases from J, with 9 bases between. The germline CDR1 and CDR2 sequences are SGHTA and FQGTGA. The CDR3: CASSLSGVAGELFF. CDR3 DNA: TGTGCCAGCAGCTTAAGCGGGGTTGCCGGGGAGCTGTTTTTT.